The 17 T cell receptor beta chains given below trace back to one sample, sequenced in a study of CD8+ T cells in alopecia areata (dated by TCRdb to between 2018 and 2020). Explained via the paper, the treatment or condition label denotes: oral pan-JAK inhibitor, 5-10 mg twice daily. The method was the immunoSEQ multiplex PCR assay. RNA was extracted from all samples and reverse transcribed into cDNA as template for TCR sequencing. The table comes from immuneACCESS by way of TCRdb, which keeps in-frame sequences with V and J called. Part of the clones is missing from these tables; in studies checked, under half for an unresolved V gene and the rest for unknown reasons. For this sample there are about 200,000 clones; approximately 67% appear just once. 1.3% of the sample is taken by the ten largest. Sequenced here: CD4+ T cells sorted from blood, sampled between weeks 49 and 50, from a patient treated with tofacitinib. The origin of the receptors is a human donor with alopecia areata.

The chain employs TRBV30 and TRBJ1-1, with a possible D match to TRBD1 (5 bases). Deletions cut 0 bases from V and 5 bases from J, with 19 bases between. The CDR3 is 16 residues long. Germline assignment: CDR1 GTSNPN and CDR2 SVGIG (reference sequence). CDR3 in amino acids: CAWSVRWAGRGTEAFF. The CDR3 DNA sequence: TGTGCCTGGAGTGTACGTTGGGCAGGGCGAGGTACTGAAGCTTTCTTT.

The V gene is TRBV29-1, the J gene TRBJ2-3; D possibly corresponds to TRBD1 (6 bases). Per germline, CDR1 SQVTM and CDR2 ANQGSEA. The V end lost 4 bases, the J end lost 5 bases, and 13 bases lay between the germline ends. This CDR3 has 13 residues. The CDR3 sequence is CSVGQVLGDTQYF. In nucleotides, the CDR3 is TGCAGCGTTGGACAGGTCCTTGGAGATACGCAGTATTTT.

This chain links TRBV7-2 with TRBJ2-7; D possibly corresponds to TRBD1 (6 bases). The CDR3 has 16 amino acids. Between the trimmed V and J ends, which lost 1 base and 0 bases, there was a span of 13 bases. CDR1 and CDR2 (germline): SGHTA, FQGNSA. The CDR3 DNA is TGTGCCAGCAGCTTAGGACCGGGACAAAGCTCCTACGAGCAGTACTTC. Encoded protein: CASSLGPGQSSYEQYF.

CDR3 in DNA: TGTGCCAGCACCCGGGACGCAGGTACTTCTGGGGCCAACGTCCTGACTTTC. Amino acid sequence: CASTRDAGTSGANVLTF. The chain is built from TRBV9 and TRBJ2-6; D is possibly TRBD1 or TRBD2 (5 bases each). The ends were cut back, 6 bases at V and 1 base at J, with 17 bases in the middle. CDR1 is SGDLS, CDR2 YYNGEE, per germline. The CDR3 runs to 17 residues.

The chain recombines TRBV4-3 with TRBJ2-1, with TRBD2 matching 7 bases. J gave up 7 bases and V 4 bases, and 7 bases lay outside the gene matches. The germline gives CDR1 LGHNA, CDR2 YSLEER. This CDR3 spans 14 amino acids. The CDR3 spells CASSRAGTTNEQFF. The CDR3 DNA is TGCGCCAGCAGCCGCGCCGGGACTACGAATGAGCAGTTCTTC.

DNA of the CDR3: TGTGCCAGCAGTGGTGGACAGGGGTTCCGATATGGTGAAAAACTGTTTTTT. Amino acids: CASSGGQGFRYGEKLFF. The chain combines TRBV25-1 with TRBJ1-4; 9 nucleotides line up with TRBD1. The germline V gene has CDR1 MGHDK and CDR2 SYGVNS. CDR3 length: 17 residues. Trimming at V came to 4 bases and at J to 7 bases, leaving 13 bases not matched to a gene.

This clone is a singleton in its sample. The chain couples TRBV15 to TRBJ2-7; D assignment may be TRBD1 or TRBD2 (5 bases each). The V and J ends lost 0 bases and 1 base respectively, with 10 bases between them. The CDR3 length is 15 residues. Germline V gives CDR1 LNHNV, CDR2 YYDKDF (reference sequence). The CDR3 bases are TGTGCCACCAGCAGAGACCGGGACGGATCCTACGAGCAGTACTTC. This encodes CATSRDRDGSYEQYF.

This clone was recorded a few times. The gene calls are TRBV5-1 and TRBJ2-2, with 10 nucleotides matching TRBD2. CDR3 length: 16 amino acids. The V gene end was trimmed by 3 bases and the J gene end by 4 bases; junction bases not matched to a gene: 6. Germline CDR1 is SGHRS and CDR2 is YFSETQ. The DNA of the CDR3 is TGCGCCAGCAGCTCTCAGCGGGGGGGCCGCACCGGGGAGCTGTTTTTT. It specifies CASSSQRGGRTGELFF.

This chain links TRBV15 with TRBJ2-5; D possibly uses TRBD1 or TRBD2 (7 bases each). Trimming removed 5 bases at V and 5 bases at J, with 21 bases between. From germline, CDR1 is LNHNV and CDR2 YYDKDF (reference sequence). This CDR3 contains 16 residues. The CDR3: CATSPRGGQKGETQYF. Written as DNA, the CDR3 is TGTGCCACCAGCCCCAGGGGGGGGCAAAAAGGGGAGACCCAGTACTTC. The entire variable domain, with the rest obtained from reference TRBV15 and TRBJ2-5, is as follows: DAMVIQNPRYQVTQFGKPVTLSCSQTLNHNVMYWYQQKSSQAPKLLFHYYDKDFNNEADTPDNFQSRRPNTSFCFLDIRSPGLGDTAMYLCATSPRGGQKGETQYFGPGTRLLVL.

The chain links TRBV29-1 to TRBJ1-1; possible D gene TRBD1, 5 bases. V was clipped by 6 bases and J by 4 bases, with 12 bases between them. Germline lookup yields CDR1 SQVTM and CDR2 ANQGSEA. The CDR3 totals 12 residues. The CDR3 bases are TGCAGCGTGCAGGGTTTGAGCACTGAAGCTTTCTTT. Its protein product is CSVQGLSTEAFF.

This chain connects TRBV7-2 to TRBJ1-2; no firm D call. Germline V lookup: CDR1 SGHTA, CDR2 FQGNSA. V was clipped by 2 bases and J by 7 bases, with 14 bases between them. The CDR3 spans 14 residues. The CDR3 reads CASSLSAAMAGYTF. For the CDR3, the DNA is TGTGCCAGCAGCTTATCGGCCGCTATGGCTGGCTACACCTTC.

The genes are TRBV29-1 and TRBJ2-1; D not resolved. The CDR3 is made up of 13 amino acids. Germline V gives CDR1 SQVTM, CDR2 ANQGSEA. The V end lost 4 bases, the J end lost 10 bases, and 17 bases lay between the germline ends. The CDR3: CSVGVETWWEQFF. Here the CDR3 DNA reads TGCAGCGTTGGGGTCGAGACCTGGTGGGAGCAGTTCTTC.

The V call is TRBV10-2, the J call TRBJ2-5; possible D gene TRBD2, 5 bases. Germline-derived CDR1 and CDR2 are WSHSY and SAAADI. The CDR3 covers 12 residues. V lost 6 bases and J 5 bases, leaving 10 bases between the germline ends. CDR3 residues: CASSLSGETQYF. CDR3 coding DNA: TGCGCCAGCAGCCTGTCGGGGGAGACCCAGTACTTC.

V usage is TRBV7-8 and J usage is TRBJ2-5, with 10 bases identical to TRBD1. V was clipped by 5 bases and J by 1 base; unmatched bases: 10. The CDR3 loop spans 17 amino acids. CDR1 and CDR2 from the germline V gene are SGHVS and FQNEAQ. CDR3 sequence reads: CASSLRTGQGGQETQYF. The DNA of the CDR3 is TGTGCCAGCAGCCTTCGGACAGGACAGGGGGGCCAAGAGACCCAGTACTTC.

This chain uses TRBV29-1 with TRBJ2-7; weak D call: TRBD1 (6 bases). Germline V gives CDR1 SQVTM, CDR2 ANQGSEA. This CDR3 is 14 amino acids long. Deletions cut 5 bases from V and 3 bases from J, with 17 bases between. The CDR3 region has the DNA TGCAGCGTTACAACGGGACAATTGGGCTACGAGCAGTACTTC. This gives the protein CSVTTGQLGYEQYF.

This clone was seen a single time. The chain combines TRBV9 with TRBJ2-1; D is possibly TRBD1 (6 bases). V was shortened by 3 bases and J by 0 bases, with 10 bases between the two germline ends. CDR1 and CDR2 (germline): SGDLS, YYNGEE. The CDR3 length is 15 residues. CDR3 sequence reads: CASSAGQTSYNEQFF. In nucleotides, the CDR3 is TGTGCCAGCAGCGCCGGACAGACCTCCTACAATGAGCAGTTCTTC.

V and J are TRBV25-1 and TRBJ2-7; possibly TRBD1 for D (6 bases). CDR3 length: 13 amino acids. CDR1 is MGHDK and CDR2 is SYGVNS in the germline V gene. V lost 8 bases and J 3 bases, leaving 14 bases between the germline ends. CDR3 DNA: TGTGCCAGCTCACCGGGACAAATCTACGAGCAGTACTTC. Encoded protein: CASSPGQIYEQYF.